These 15 T cell receptor beta chains were sequenced from one sample in a study of neurological immune-mediated disorders. TCRdb ran MiXCR on the 5' RACE reads and lists one entry per CDR3 protein. The sample consists of roughly 60,000 distinct CDR3 sequences, about an eighth of them appearing once. Source material: PBMCs. The source is a man in his 60s in good health.

This clonotype was seen ten or more times. This rearrangement joins TRBV7-8 to TRBJ2-5; 7 nucleotides line up with TRBD1. The V gene end was trimmed by 5 bases and the J gene end by 2 bases; junction bases not matched to a gene: 8. This CDR3 spans 15 amino acids. CDR1 is SGHVS, CDR2 FQNEAQ, per germline. CDR3 nucleotide sequence: TGTGCCAGCAGCCTTTACAGGGGCTCACAAGAGACCCAGTACTTC. Its translation: CASSLYRGSQETQYF.

This clonotype has only one observation. The chain couples TRBV20-1 to TRBJ2-7; D uncertain. V dropped 6 bases and J dropped 12 bases, with 15 bases sitting between them. Germline CDR1 DFQATT, CDR2 SNEGSKA (reference sequence). The CDR3 extends over 10 amino acids. CDR3 in DNA: TGCAGTGCCGCCGGAGCCGAGACGTACTTC. Protein product: CSAAGAETYF.

V and J are TRBV7-2 and TRBJ1-4, with 7 nucleotides matching TRBD1. J was trimmed by 8 bases and V by 2 bases; bases with no gene match: 5. The CDR3 totals 14 residues. Germline V gene sequence: CDR1 SGHTA, CDR2 FQGNSA. DNA of the CDR3: TGTGCCAGCAGCTTAACAGGGGATCTGGAAAAACTGTTTTTT. This gives the protein CASSLTGDLEKLFF.

Ten or more counts support this clonotype. This chain connects TRBV5-1 to TRBJ1-6; D unclear. CDR3 length: 15 amino acids. V was shortened by 5 bases and J by 7 bases, with 16 bases between the two germline ends. The germline V gene encodes CDR1 SGHRS and CDR2 YFSETQ. This chain's CDR3 is CASRHPDGPNSPLHF. CDR3 DNA: TGCGCCAGCAGACACCCGGACGGACCAAATTCACCCCTCCACTTT.

This clonotype was detected ten times or more. This chain joins TRBV4-2 and TRBJ1-4; the match to TRBD1 covers 8 bases. V trimming: 8 bases; J trimming: 5 bases; junction bases outside the gene matches: 7. The length of the CDR3 is 14 residues. The germline CDR1 and CDR2 sequences are LGHNA and YNFKEQ. For the CDR3, the DNA is TGTGCCAGCGGAACCGGACAGGGAAATGAAAAACTGTTTTTT. It yields the protein CASGTGQGNEKLFF.

This clonotype was recorded many times. The chain combines TRBV29-1 with TRBJ1-1; D ambiguous. Trimming left V 4 bases short and J 0 bases short, with 6 bases between. This CDR3 has 12 residues. The germline CDR1 and CDR2 sequences are SQVTM and ANQGSEA. The DNA of the CDR3 is TGCAGCGTTGGGTATGTGAACACTGAAGCTTTCTTT. Translating gives CSVGYVNTEAFF.

The table lists this clonotype with many counts. The chain employs TRBV12-3 or TRBV12-4 and TRBJ2-7; possible D gene TRBD1, 7 bases. V dropped 4 bases and J dropped 9 bases, with 13 bases sitting between them. The CDR3 covers 12 residues. This chain's CDR3 is CASSSGGQRQYF. Written as DNA, the CDR3 is TGTGCCAGCAGTTCAGGGGGGCAGAGGCAGTACTTC.

This clonotype has at least ten counts. This chain uses TRBV28 with TRBJ1-2; unclear D gene. The V end was cut by 5 bases, the J end by 0 bases, with 13 bases between. The germline gives CDR1 MDHEN, CDR2 SYDVKM. This CDR3 contains 15 residues. As DNA, the CDR3 is TGTGCCAGCAGTGCCCATGATAAAACTAACTATGGCTACACCTTC. Translated: CASSAHDKTNYGYTF.

This clonotype was observed at least ten times. V is TRBV7-2 and J is TRBJ2-2, with 10 bases aligning to TRBD2. This CDR3 spans 15 amino acids. Germline assignment: CDR1 SGHTA and CDR2 FQGNSA. After removal of 6 bases from V and 1 base from J, the junction contained 2 bases not matched to a gene. The CDR3 nucleotides are TGTGCCAGCAGTCGACTAGCGGGGAACACCGGGGAGCTGTTTTTT. Residues: CASSRLAGNTGELFF.

This clonotype was counted at least ten times. This sequence joins TRBV3-1 and TRBJ2-2, with 10 bases that match TRBD1. Germline V gives CDR1 LGHDT, CDR2 YNNKEL (reference sequence). V gave up 2 bases and J gave up 3 bases; unmatched junction bases: 3. The length of the CDR3 is 16 residues. CDR3 sequence reads: CASSQWTGGDTGELFF. For the CDR3, the DNA is TGTGCCAGCAGCCAATGGACAGGGGGGGACACCGGGGAGCTGTTTTTT.

This clonotype was seen at least ten times. This chain connects TRBV5-1 to TRBJ2-5, with 9 bases identical to TRBD1. This CDR3 has 16 amino acids. Germline trimming cut 0 bases from V and 2 bases from J; bases unmatched to any gene: 5. The germline CDR1 and CDR2 sequences are SGHRS and YFSETQ. The CDR3 DNA reads as TGCGCCAGCAGCTTGGGTCGACAGGGGGAACAAGAGACCCAGTACTTC. It yields the protein CASSLGRQGEQETQYF.

This clonotype was seen many times. The chain is built from TRBV12-3 or TRBV12-4 and TRBJ1-1, with no clear D. V was clipped by 3 bases and J by 1 base, with 3 bases between them. CDR3 length equals 12 residues. The CDR3, as DNA: TGTGCCAGCAGTTTTAAGAACACTGAAGCTTTCTTT. It encodes CASSFKNTEAFF.

The table lists this clonotype with many counts. This chain joins TRBV5-1 and TRBJ2-7; 8 bases fit TRBD1. Germline V gene sequence: CDR1 SGHRS, CDR2 YFSETQ. CDR3 size: 14 residues. V shed 4 bases and J 0 bases; nucleotides not matched to a gene: 3. In DNA, the CDR3 is TGCGCCAGCAGCGGGACAGGTATCTCCTACGAGCAGTACTTC. Translation: CASSGTGISYEQYF. Full variable domain (missing parts from reference TRBV5-1 and TRBJ2-7): KAGVTQTPRYLIKTRGQQVTLSCSPISGHRSVSWYQQTPGQGLQFLFEYFSETQRNKGNFPGRFSGRQFSNSRSEMNVSTLELGDSALYLCASSGTGISYEQYFGPGTRLTVT.

This clonotype was seen many times. V gene TRBV7-8 combines with J gene TRBJ1-6; D might be TRBD1 (6 bases). Germline assignment: CDR1 SGHVS and CDR2 FQNEAQ. The V end lost 1 base, the J end lost 10 bases, and 11 bases lay between the germline ends. The CDR3 loop spans 14 amino acids. DNA of the CDR3: TGTGCCAGCAGCTTAGGGGGGGCACGGTCACCCCTCCACTTT. It specifies CASSLGGARSPLHF. Full variable domain (rest looked up from reference TRBV7-8 and TRBJ1-6): GAGVSQSPRYKVAKRGQDVALRCDPISGHVSLFWYQQALGQGPEFLTYFQNEAQLDKSGLPSDRFFAERPEGSVSTLKIQRTQQEDSAVYLCASSLGGARSPLHFGNGTRLTVT.

This clonotype has a count of ten or more. V is TRBV28 and J is TRBJ2-7, with 8 bases that match TRBD2. Looked up from germline, CDR1 is MDHEN and CDR2 is SYDVKM. The CDR3 spans 13 residues. V lost 8 bases to trimming and J lost 1 base; unmatched junction nucleotides: 4. The CDR3 sequence is CASGTSGSYEQYF. The CDR3 DNA is TGTGCCAGCGGCACTAGCGGATCCTACGAGCAGTACTTC.